The 9 T cell receptor beta chains presented below share a single source sample, sequenced in a study of T cells in lung cancer brain metastases. Here immunoSEQ multiplex PCR was the method, and the copy in TCRdb shows in-frame clones only, minus some. The sample lists about 4,200 clones, around 90% occurring once. Input material: tumor tissue from the primary lung tumor. Receptors originate from a man aged 55-75 years with non-small cell lung cancer.

Comments on this clone: This same CDR3 is encoded by further DNA sequences in the sample. The chain carries TRBV6-5 and TRBJ2-5, with unresolved D. This CDR3 region has 13 residues. Germline CDR1 is MNHEY and CDR2 is SVGAGI. The V and J ends lost 0 bases and 4 bases respectively, with 6 bases between them. The DNA of the CDR3 is TGTGCCAGCAGTTACTCGACGGGAGAGACCCAGTACTTC. It codes for CASSYSTGETQYF.

The V call is TRBV5-4, the J call TRBJ2-5, with D perhaps assigned TRBD1 or TRBD2 (5 bases each). Between the trimmed V and J ends, which lost 4 bases and 10 bases, there was a span of 17 bases. Per germline, CDR1 SGHNT and CDR2 YYREEE (reference sequence). The CDR3 length is 13 residues. CDR3 sequence: CASSLIGESDQYF. For the CDR3, the DNA is TGTGCCAGCAGCCTCATAGGGGAGTCGGACCAGTACTTC.

Details on this clone: One end of the junction fails to match germline, which may point to a read error. The chain combines TRBV7-7 with TRBJ2-1; D gene ambiguous. CDR3 length: 15 residues. CDR1 and CDR2 from the germline V gene are SSHAT and FNYEAQ (reference sequence). The CDR3 is CASSLAPGSYNEQFF. The CDR3 nucleotides read TGTGCTAGCAGCTTAGCCCCCGGCTCCTACAATGAGCAGTTCTTC.

The rearrangement joins TRBV4-2 to TRBJ1-2; the D gene is possibly TRBD1 (5 bases). The germline V gene has CDR1 LGHNA and CDR2 YNFKEQ. CDR3 length equals 14 residues. With 1 base removed from V and 5 bases from J, the gap between germline ends came to 11 bases. CDR3: CASSQGQQLYGYTF. DNA for the CDR3: TGTGCCAGCAGCCAAGGACAGCAATTGTATGGCTACACCTTC.

This chain joins TRBV7-2 and TRBJ2-3, with 8 bases lining up with TRBD2. Germline-derived CDR1 and CDR2 are SGHTA and FQGNSA. The CDR3 is 14 amino acids. Trimming removed 4 bases from V and 1 base from J; junction bases left unmatched: 1. CDR3 bases: TGTGCCAGCAGCTCGACTAGCGGCACAGATACGCAGTATTTT. This gives the protein CASSSTSGTDTQYF.

The rearrangement joins TRBV5-1 to TRBJ1-2; 10 bases fit TRBD1. The V and J ends lost 4 bases and 0 bases, in that order; junction bases with no gene match: 9. This CDR3 contains 17 residues. Germline V lookup: CDR1 SGHRS, CDR2 YFSETQ. CDR3 loop: CASSGDRGRTSNYGYTF. The CDR3 DNA reads as TGCGCCAGCAGCGGCGACAGGGGGCGAACGTCTAACTATGGCTACACCTTC.

J is TRBJ1-2 and V is TRBV9; 9 nucleotides agree with TRBD1. The V and J ends lost 1 base and 7 bases, in that order; junction bases with no gene match: 8. CDR3 length: 15 residues. Germline V gives CDR1 SGDLS, CDR2 YYNGEE. CDR3 region: CASSVRDRGVVGYTF. CDR3 sequence (DNA): TGTGCCAGCAGCGTACGTGACAGGGGGGTGGTTGGCTACACCTTC.

V usage is TRBV28 and J usage is TRBJ2-5; 7 bases are a match to TRBD1. TRBJ2-7 explains the end of the DNA better; the J call may be wrong. Per the germline V gene, CDR1 is MDHEN and CDR2 is SYDVKM. The CDR3 runs 14 residues. In DNA, the CDR3 is TGTGCCAGCAGTTCCCGGGACAGCTCCTACGAGCAGTACTTC. This gives the protein CASSSRDSSYEQYF.

The V call is TRBV30, the J call TRBJ2-4; 8 nucleotides line up with TRBD1. V gave up 2 bases and J gave up 10 bases; unmatched junction bases: 1. The CDR3 loop spans 11 amino acids. Germline V gives CDR1 GTSNPN, CDR2 SVGIG (reference sequence). The CDR3 loop reads CAWSTGGIQYF. The CDR3 DNA reads as TGTGCCTGGAGTACAGGGGGAATTCAGTACTTC. Full variable domain (outside the CDR3, taken from reference TRBV30 and TRBJ2-4): SQTIHQWPATLVQPVGSPLSLECTVEGTSNPNLYWYRQAAGRGLQLLFYSVGIGQISSEVPQNLSASRPQDRQFILSSKKLLLSDSGFYLCAWSTGGIQYFGAGTRLSVL.